This T cell receptor (beta chain) was recorded in a study of regulatory T cells in long-lasting Graves disease. Building the TCR beta libraries relied on iRepertoire HTBI primers, and CDR3 regions underwent Arm-PCR. TCRdb itself ran the multiplex PCR reads through MiXCR, one entry per CDR3 protein. Of about 220,000 distinct CDR3 sequences in the sample, around 20% were seen once. Time point described: newly diagnosed GD, antithyroid drugs for less than 3 months. RNA isolated from PBMCs was used to make the TCR library. In this sample, this clonotype turned up many times. V lost 2 bases to trimming and J lost 0 bases, with 11 bases between them. CDR1 and CDR2 (germline): DFQATT, SNEGSKA (reference sequence). The CDR3 covers 14 residues. The data were also submitted as part of a second study, on T cells in Graves' hyperthyroidism and ophthalmopathy.

The sequence was collected from a woman in her thirties with Graves disease. This material consisted of peripheral blood mononuclear cells (PBMCs), taken at new diagnosis, from a patient treated with antithyroid drugs. V is TRBV20-1 and J is TRBJ2-7; D might be TRBD2 (5 bases). The CDR3 region has the DNA TGCAGTGCTAGAATTGTAGGGAGCTCCTACGAGCAGTACTTC. Amino acid sequence: CSARIVGSSYEQYF.